The 5 T cell receptor beta chains given below trace back to one sample, sequenced in a study of CD8 T cells in ankylosing spondylitis. General study points: A TCR beta motif made of several highly homologous variants seemed typical of ankylosing spondylitis blood.

Each CDR3 protein is one row after TCRdb ran MiXCR on the 5' RACE reads. The sample carries about 210,000 distinct CDR3 sequences, about 7% recorded once. The antigens of these receptors remain unknown. Material: blood, either unsorted or a sorted T cell fraction (not recorded which). The receptors shown here come from a male donor with ankylosing spondylitis.

This clonotype came up many times. CDR3 residues: CAISPPTGVKAFF. CDR3 nucleotides: TGTGCCATCAGTCCCCCAACAGGGGTCAAAGCTTTCTTT. The chain links TRBV10-3 to TRBJ1-1, with 7 positions matching TRBD1. Unmatched junction bases numbered 9, after V lost 5 bases and J lost 9 bases. Per germline, CDR1 ENHRY and CDR2 SYGVKD. This CDR3 has 13 residues.

This clonotype was detected ten times or more. The chain recombines TRBV20-1 with TRBJ1-6, with 12 bases identical to TRBD1. Per the germline V gene, CDR1 is DFQATT and CDR2 is SNEGSKA (reference sequence). The CDR3 length is 13 residues. Unmatched junction bases numbered 3, after V lost 6 bases and J lost 9 bases. The CDR3 is CSAGDRGLSPLHF. The CDR3 nucleotides read TGCAGTGCAGGGGACAGGGGGCTTTCACCCCTCCACTTT.

The table lists this clonotype with many counts. V gene TRBV5-1 combines with J gene TRBJ1-1; D is unclear. CDR1 and CDR2 (germline): SGHRS, YFSETQ. There are 14 residues in the CDR3. V gave up 4 bases and J gave up 3 bases, with 13 bases separating them. The CDR3 reads CASSRKRVDTEAFF. The CDR3 DNA is TGCGCCAGCAGCCGCAAGAGGGTAGACACTGAAGCTTTCTTT.

In DNA, the CDR3 is TGTGCCAGCAGCCAAGATGTCGGGGGATATAACTATGGCTACACCTTC. Its protein is CASSQDVGGYNYGYTF. The V gene is TRBV3-1, the J gene TRBJ1-2; a possible D gene is TRBD1 (5 bases). CDR1 is LGHDT, CDR2 YNNKEL, per germline (reference sequence). V shed 0 bases and J shed 1 base, with 12 bases lying between them. This CDR3 has 16 amino acids.

This clonotype turned up a few times. The V gene is TRBV5-6, the J gene TRBJ2-3; possibly TRBD1 for D (7 bases). CDR1 is SGHDT, CDR2 YYEEEE, per germline. This CDR3 has 21 residues. Trimming pared 4 bases from V and 2 bases from J, leaving 32 bases between. CDR3 nucleotides: TGTGCCAGCAGCCGTGGAGGGGGACAGCCATATCCACGAGCTAACACAGATACGCAGTATTTT. Protein sequence: CASSRGGGQPYPRANTDTQYF.